Detailed here is one T cell receptor (beta chain). The antigen remains unidentified. The V and J ends lost 0 bases and 6 bases respectively, with 9 bases between them. This CDR3 region has 13 residues. Germline V gene data show CDR1 as GTSNPN and CDR2 as SVGIG (reference sequence). This record belongs to a study of cytomegalovirus exposure and HLA in healthy donors. In the study overall: Early released data had tens of millions of unique TCRs, all coming from HLA-typed donors.

PCR employed 60 Vbeta and 13 Jbeta primers. Clones were sequenced by immunoSEQ multiplex PCR, and TCRdb holds only the in-frame ones, with some missing. Of 150,000 to 200,000 clones listed, 80% to 85% were seen once; the top ten hold 0.96%. Donors counted as nominally healthy when sampled, yet unrecorded immune exposures were likely. Study-wide findings and caveats: Most of the CMV-associated TCR beta chains (in a later analysis) appeared to be HLA-restricted. The Asian-associated ancestry cluster reportedly had fewer N-insertions than the approximately 690-donor mean in a later analysis.

The clonotype comes from a girl aged 2-10 years in good health and CMV-seropositive. Sequenced material: PBMCs. This rearrangement joins TRBV30 to TRBJ2-1; D may be TRBD1 (6 bases). The CDR3 is CAWSVQGFNEQFF. The CDR3, as DNA: TGTGCCTGGAGTGTACAGGGATTCAATGAGCAGTTCTTC. The complete variable domain, with remaining parts taken from reference TRBV30 and TRBJ2-1, reads SQTIHQWPATLVQPVGSPLSLECTVEGTSNPNLYWYRQAAGRGLQLLFYSVGIGQISSEVPQNLSASRPQDRQFILSSKKLLLSDSGFYLCAWSVQGFNEQFFGPGTRLTVL.